Included here is one TCR beta chain sequence, with context. Its antigen is undetermined. V shed 8 bases and J 6 bases; nucleotides not matched to a gene: 3. Germline V gives CDR1 LNHDA, CDR2 SQIVND (reference sequence). The length of the CDR3 is 13 residues. TCR beta VDJ combinations and CDR3 sequences were profiled from genomic DNA. MiXCR, run by TCRdb on the reads, gives a single entry per CDR3 protein. The table has under 200,000 distinct CDR3 sequences, less than 60% seen once. This sample was included in a study of CD8+CD57+ T cells in acquired aplastic anemia. Patients chosen for sequencing had CD8+CD57+ cells that had expanded, as shown by flow cytometry. At blood sampling, none of the patients had yet received therapy. Findings and caveats of the study: CD8+ Simpson's diversity in patients was not significantly different from that in controls.

This receptor was identified in a human donor with aplastic anemia. The gene calls are TRBV19 and TRBJ1-6; 8 bases are a match to TRBD1. The sample was sorted CD4+, CD8+, or CD8+CD57+ T cells (not recorded which) from PBMCs. The CDR3 protein is CASGDRGNSPLHF. CDR3 DNA: TGTGCCAGTGGAGACAGGGGTAATTCACCCCTCCACTTT.